This entry lists 26 T cell receptor beta chains sequenced from one sample in a study of blood T cell repertoires in COVID-19. Here immunoSEQ multiplex PCR was the method, and the copy in TCRdb shows in-frame clones only, minus some. The sample yields over 35,000 clones, 65% to 90% seen once. Sequencing input: peripheral blood. These receptors came from a human donor in a cohort sampled during active COVID-19.

This chain links TRBV6-5 with TRBJ1-1, with unresolved D. The V gene's germline CDR1 is MNHEY and CDR2 SVGAGI. The V end lost 10 bases, the J end lost 2 bases, and 11 bases lay between the germline ends. This CDR3 region has 12 residues. As DNA, the CDR3 is TGTGCCACCCACCGGGGAAACACTGAAGCTTTCTTT. It yields the protein CATHRGNTEAFF.

About this clone itself: The junction departs from the called germline gene at one end, perhaps through a read error. The chain combines TRBV19 with TRBJ2-1; 9 nucleotides line up with TRBD1. This CDR3 contains 14 residues. Germline V gene sequence: CDR1 LNHDA, CDR2 SQIVND (reference sequence). CDR3 DNA sequence: TGTGCCAGTAGTATCAGGACAGGGGTGAATGAGCAGCTCTTC. Its protein product is CASSIRTGVNEQLF.

The rearrangement joins TRBV28 to TRBJ2-1; TRBD1 agrees at 10 bases. CDR3 length: 15 residues. Germline V gene data show CDR1 as MDHEN and CDR2 as SYDVKM. The J segment lost 5 bases and the V segment lost 7 bases, leaving 8 bases of the junction unmatched. The chain's CDR3 is CASTYPGQGNNEQFF. The CDR3 nucleotides read TGTGCCAGCACCTATCCGGGACAGGGGAACAATGAGCAGTTCTTC.

The chain has TRBV5-1 and TRBJ2-7; 10 positions agree with TRBD1. The CDR3 has 15 residues. The germline V gene has CDR1 SGHRS and CDR2 YFSETQ. J gave up 3 bases and V 5 bases, and 8 bases lay outside the gene matches. CDR3 loop: CASRPGTGALYEQYF. The CDR3 bases are TGCGCCAGCAGACCGGGGACAGGGGCCCTCTACGAGCAGTACTTC.

V gene TRBV9 combines with J gene TRBJ2-2; weak D call: TRBD2 (6 bases). The CDR3 has 16 residues. The germline CDR1 and CDR2 sequences are SGDLS and YYNGEE. V was clipped by 2 bases and J by 5 bases, with 16 bases between them. CDR3: CASSVERGGFTGELFF. CDR3 coding DNA: TGTGCCAGCAGCGTTGAACGGGGAGGCTTTACCGGGGAGCTGTTTTTT.

A few counts support this clone. The chain combines TRBV3-1 (or the pseudogene TRBV3-2) with TRBJ1-4; D not resolved. CDR3 length: 14 residues. V was clipped by 1 base and J by 8 bases, with 11 bases between them. The germline V gene has CDR1 LGHDT and CDR2 YNNKEL (reference sequence). DNA for the CDR3: TGTGCCAGCAGCCAAGGAGGATTACGGGAAAAACTGTTTTTT. Protein: CASSQGGLREKLFF.

The chain carries TRBV7-8 and TRBJ2-1, with 8 bases lining up with TRBD2. V shed 5 bases and J 0 bases; nucleotides not matched to a gene: 21. Germline-derived CDR1 and CDR2 are SGHVS and FQNEAQ. The CDR3 extends over 21 amino acids. The CDR3 DNA is TGTGCCAGCAGCCCGATCCGGGCGGGAATTAGCGGGAAGAGCTCCTACAATGAGCAGTTCTTC. The encoded protein is CASSPIRAGISGKSSYNEQFF.

In nucleotides, the CDR3 is TGTGCCAGCAGCACCGACAGACCGAACACTGAAGCTTTCTTT. Its protein is CASSTDRPNTEAFF. The rearrangement joins TRBV6-2 or TRBV6-3 to TRBJ1-1; D is possibly TRBD1 (5 bases). This CDR3 comprises 14 residues. Trimming cost V 6 bases and J 1 base, with 12 bases left between them. Germline CDR1 MNHEY, CDR2 SVGEGT.

This clone was seen only once. The CDR3, as DNA: TGTGCCAGCAGTGATCCAGGGTTGGGTGAAGCTTTCTTT. Protein sequence: CASSDPGLGEAFF. J is TRBJ1-1 and V is TRBV25-1; D might be TRBD1 (5 bases). Germline CDR1 MGHDK, CDR2 SYGVNS. V lost 3 bases and J 7 bases, leaving 12 bases between the germline ends. CDR3 length: 13 residues.

The genes are TRBV6-5 and TRBJ1-1; 7 bases map to TRBD1. The germline CDR1 and CDR2 sequences are MNHEY and SVGAGI. Trimming cost V 3 bases and J 7 bases; bases outside gene matches: 5. The CDR3 runs 13 residues. CDR3 loop: CASSYIRDSEAFF. CDR3 in DNA: TGTGCCAGCAGTTATATCCGGGACAGTGAAGCTTTCTTT.

CDR3 sequence reads: CASSLGQGDYEQYF. DNA for the CDR3: TGCGCCAGCAGCTTGGGACAGGGGGACTACGAGCAGTACTTC. The V call is TRBV5-1, the J call TRBJ2-7, with 9 bases identical to TRBD1. Germline V CDR1 and CDR2: SGHRS, YFSETQ. The CDR3 length is 14 residues. J lost 3 bases, V lost 0 bases, and 1 base had no gene match.

Regarding this clone: The junction departs from germline at one end; a sequencing error may be responsible. This chain connects TRBV7-7 to TRBJ2-3; D gene ambiguous. The CDR3 covers 13 residues. CDR1 is SSHAT, CDR2 FNYEAQ, per germline (reference sequence). The CDR3 here is CASSLAPKDTQYF. The DNA for the CDR3 is TGTGCTAGCAGCTTGGCTCCCAAGGATACGCAGTATTTT.

This clone appeared a few times. The chain links TRBV27 to TRBJ2-7; 10 bases match TRBD2. V trimming: 5 bases; J trimming: 0 bases; junction bases outside the gene matches: 7. The germline gives CDR1 MNHEY, CDR2 SMNVEV (reference sequence). The CDR3 spans 16 residues. The CDR3 is CASSPLAGRSSYEQYF. CDR3 sequence (DNA): TGTGCCAGCAGTCCACTAGCGGGAAGGAGCTCCTACGAGCAGTACTTC.

The V call is TRBV5-4, the J call TRBJ2-7; D remains ambiguous. Germline V gene data show CDR1 as SGHNT and CDR2 as YYREEE (reference sequence). The CDR3 loop spans 13 amino acids. V was clipped by 4 bases and J by 3 bases, with 11 bases between them. The CDR3 is CASSVDRVYEQYF. The CDR3 DNA reads as TGTGCCAGCAGCGTGGACCGAGTCTACGAGCAGTACTTC.

This clone was observed a handful of times. The chain recombines TRBV3-1 (or the pseudogene TRBV3-2) with TRBJ2-2; D ambiguous. From germline, CDR1 is LGHDT and CDR2 YNNKEL (reference sequence). This CDR3 is 15 amino acids long. The V end was cut by 0 bases, the J end by 1 base, with 6 bases between. CDR3 loop: CASSQDLRNTGELFF. The CDR3, as DNA: TGTGCCAGCAGCCAAGATCTCAGGAACACCGGGGAGCTGTTTTTT.

CDR3 DNA: TGCGCCAGTTCTCCTACCCCCGGAGATACGCAGTATTTT. The encoded protein is CASSPTPGDTQYF. This chain connects TRBV10-1 to TRBJ2-3; D is unclear. The V and J ends lost 9 bases and 5 bases respectively, with 15 bases between them. The CDR3 has 13 residues. CDR1 and CDR2 (germline): WNHNN, SYGVQD (reference sequence).

The rearrangement joins TRBV7-6 to TRBJ2-2; 9 bases fit TRBD2. The length of the CDR3 is 17 residues. Per germline, CDR1 SGHVS and CDR2 FNYEAQ. J lost 1 base, V lost 6 bases, and 9 bases had no gene match. The CDR3 loop is CASSFPEAGGNTGELFF. The CDR3 DNA sequence: TGTGCCAGCAGTTTCCCCGAAGCGGGGGGGAACACCGGGGAGCTGTTTTTT.

This clone was seen a handful of times. The chain couples TRBV4-1 to TRBJ1-4; maybe TRBD1 (6 bases). This CDR3 is built from 14 residues. The ends were cut back, 1 base at V and 8 bases at J, with 11 bases in the middle. CDR1 is MGHRA and CDR2 is YSYEKL in the germline V gene. DNA for the CDR3: TGCGCCAGCAGCCAAGGCCAGGGGTGGGAAAAACTGTTTTTT. It yields the protein CASSQGQGWEKLFF.

The chain uses TRBV30 and TRBJ2-3; 10 bases are a match to TRBD1. The CDR3 has 16 residues. Germline trimming cut 2 bases from V and 6 bases from J; bases unmatched to any gene: 11. The germline V gene encodes CDR1 GTSNPN and CDR2 SVGIG (reference sequence). The CDR3 sequence: CAWSRPGQGSGDTQYF. CDR3 nucleotide sequence: TGTGCCTGGAGTCGGCCGGGACAGGGGTCTGGGGATACGCAGTATTTT. Full variable domain (rest looked up from reference TRBV30 and TRBJ2-3): SQTIHQWPATLVQPVGSPLSLECTVEGTSNPNLYWYRQAAGRGLQLLFYSVGIGQISSEVPQNLSASRPQDRQFILSSKKLLLSDSGFYLCAWSRPGQGSGDTQYFGPGTRLTVL.

Only one count was recorded for this clone. V gene TRBV11-2 combines with J gene TRBJ2-1; 10 bases are shared with TRBD2. This CDR3 has 14 residues. The V segment lost 5 bases and the J segment 10 bases; nucleotides outside the gene matches: 8. Germline V lookup: CDR1 SGHAT, CDR2 FQNNGV. The CDR3 coding sequence is TGTGCCAGCAGCGTCGGGACTAGCGCCGGCGAGCAGTTCTTC. Translation gives CASSVGTSAGEQFF.

J is TRBJ1-3 and V is TRBV11-2; no firm D call. There are 15 residues in the CDR3. Trimming took 5 bases from V and 0 from J, leaving 11 bases between them. Germline CDR1 and CDR2: SGHAT and FQNNGV. The CDR3 loop is CASSPRAYSGNTIYF. CDR3 coding DNA: TGTGCCAGCAGCCCCCGTGCCTACTCTGGAAACACCATATATTTT.

The rearrangement uses TRBV30 and TRBJ1-1; D is ambiguous. The V end lost 6 bases, the J end lost 1 base, and 12 bases lay between the germline ends. CDR3 size: 13 residues. CDR1 is GTSNPN and CDR2 is SVGIG in the germline V gene (reference sequence). CDR3: CACPGLGNTEAFF. CDR3 sequence (DNA): TGTGCCTGCCCTGGCCTAGGGAACACTGAAGCTTTCTTT.

The chain recombines TRBV30 with TRBJ1-2; 8 nucleotides match TRBD1. The V segment lost 1 base and the J segment 0 bases; nucleotides outside the gene matches: 19. Per the germline V gene, CDR1 is GTSNPN and CDR2 is SVGIG (reference sequence). The CDR3 runs 20 residues. The DNA for the CDR3 is TGTGCCTGGAGTGCTCATCTACTAGGGACAGGAAAAAGAGCTAACTATGGCTACACCTTC. This gives the protein CAWSAHLLGTGKRANYGYTF.

V is TRBV5-1 and J is TRBJ2-1, with TRBD2 matching 7 bases. V lost 2 bases to trimming and J lost 4 bases; unmatched junction nucleotides: 6. The CDR3 covers 15 residues. CDR1 and CDR2 (germline): SGHRS, YFSETQ. CDR3 nucleotide sequence: TGCGCCAGCAGCTTAACTAGCGAACGATACAATGAGCAGTTCTTC. Translated: CASSLTSERYNEQFF.

This clone has a single count. The chain carries TRBV5-1 and TRBJ1-2; D may be TRBD1 (6 bases). There are 13 residues in the CDR3. Trimming removed 0 bases at V and 3 bases at J, with 6 bases between. The V gene's germline CDR1 is SGHRS and CDR2 YFSETQ. This CDR3 is CASSLGTDYGYTF. CDR3 in DNA: TGCGCCAGCAGCTTGGGGACAGACTATGGCTACACCTTC.

The genes are TRBV19 and TRBJ2-1; 11 nucleotides agree with TRBD2. V was pared by 5 bases and J by 8 bases, with 5 bases of the junction left unmatched. Germline assignment: CDR1 LNHDA and CDR2 SQIVND (reference sequence). The CDR3 runs 14 residues. The CDR3 sequence is CASSASSGRHEQFF. CDR3 DNA sequence: TGTGCCAGTAGTGCATCTAGCGGGAGGCATGAGCAGTTCTTC.